Each of the 7 T cell receptor beta chains below was sequenced from the same sample in a study of CXCR3-negative and CXCR3-positive naive CD8 T cells. cDNA libraries for TRB were generated by 5' RACE incorporating UMI labels. TCRdb re-called the 5' RACE reads and catalogs CDR3 proteins one per entry, DNA excluded. The listing records about 130,000 distinct CDR3 sequences. The material sequenced was naive CXCR3- CD8+ T cells from blood. Subset reported: CD45RO-CCR7+CD27+CD95- naive CD8+ T cells lacking CXCR3 (TNR3-). The source of these receptors is a human donor in good health. Some clones in this sample may be carry-over from other donors' samples.

J is TRBJ1-4 and V is TRBV7-9. CDR3 size: 14 residues. Germline loops: CDR1 SEHNR, CDR2 FQNEAQ (reference sequence). CDR3 residues: CASSLSREVEKLFF.

The chain employs TRBV4-1 and TRBJ2-7; the TCRdb D gene call, TRBD2, has no DNA to confirm it. CDR3 length: 18 amino acids. Germline loops: CDR1 MGHRA, CDR2 YSYEKL. This CDR3 is CASSQGPVGGPKSYEQYF.

The chain has TRBV9 and TRBJ2-5. Germline loops: CDR1 SGDLS, CDR2 YYNGEE. The CDR3 has 14 residues. The CDR3 here is CASSVAGVQETQYF.

The CDR3: CASSLDDRVQNNEQFF. The chain links TRBV5-1 to TRBJ2-1; TCRdb proposes TRBD1, but this gene call is untestable without DNA. The length of the CDR3 is 16 residues. Germline CDR1 reads SGHRS; CDR2 reads YFSETQ.

The gene calls are TRBV12-3 or TRBV12-4 and TRBJ2-7; TCRdb returns TRBD1, unconfirmable since there is no DNA. The CDR3 spans 15 residues. The chain's CDR3 is CASRGEGGVSDEQYF.

The rearrangement uses TRBV21-1 and TRBJ2-2; TCRdb names TRBD2, which stays unverified in the absence of DNA. TRBV21-1 is a known pseudogene. The CDR3 length is 18 residues. CDR3 loop: CASSKAGEKGRVPGELFF.

This chain joins TRBV7-9 and TRBJ1-1; no DNA is available, so the TRBD1 call from TCRdb remains unchecked. Germline V gene lookup returns CDR1 SEHNR and CDR2 FQNEAQ (reference sequence). CDR3 size: 15 residues. Here the CDR3 reads CASSLGGVGDTEAFF.